Only one count was recorded for the clone carrying this TCR beta chain. Antigen unknown. Measured with immunoSEQ multiplex PCR; TCRdb has only the in-frame clones, and not every one. The data show 2,100,000 or so clones, with nearly 97% seen just once and 0.1% to 0.15% held by the top ten. The data stem from a study of shared clonotypes between healthy human individuals. Study-wide results and limits: Relative to clonotypes present in all four donors, those not shared had lower generation probabilities.

Looked up from germline, CDR1 is SGHNT and CDR2 is YYREEE (reference sequence). CDR3 length: 14 residues. J gave up 3 bases and V 4 bases, and 6 bases lay outside the gene matches. The chain joins TRBV5-4 to TRBJ2-5; 7 bases align to TRBD1. Specimen: naive CD4+ T cells sorted from blood. This sample's subset: CD45RA+ positively selected. This receptor was taken from a man between 18 and 35 years old in good health. CDR3 nucleotides: TGTGCCAGCAGCGTCACAGGGGTCGAAGAGACCCAGTACTTC. Protein product: CASSVTGVEETQYF.